This passage covers 20 T cell receptor beta chains from one sample sequenced in a study of prognosis after radiotherapy for stage I lung cancer. From genomic DNA, two-round multiplex PCR was used to amplify TCR beta CDR3. Gene-specific TRBV and TRBJ primers were used in PCR round one. TCRdb used MiXCR to reprocess the multiplex PCR reads, holding one entry per CDR3 protein. The table shows 45,000 to 60,000 distinct CDR3 sequences, with less than 45% occurring only once. The sample in question was PBMCs, obtained before or after stereotactic body radiation therapy (not recorded which). These receptors all stem from a donor over 45 with non-small cell lung cancer.

With regard to this clonotype: Here the CDR3 omits its conserved ending phenylalanine or tryptophan, so a read error is the likely source. The DNA is omitted, as the CDR3 cannot be located on it reliably, and the CDR3 follows TCRdb's listing. The V gene is TRBV6-2 or TRBV6-3, the J gene TRBJ2-1; TRBD2 is the table's D call, not checked against the DNA. Termini included, the CDR3 measures 8 amino acids. The V gene's germline CDR1 is MNHEY and CDR2 SVGEGT. CDR3: CASSYSPP.

Note on this clonotype: One end of the junction does not line up with germline, which may come from a read error. This sequence joins TRBV25-1 and TRBJ1-6; D remains ambiguous. This CDR3 is 14 amino acids long. Germline assignment: CDR1 MGHDK and CDR2 SYGVNS. Here the CDR3 DNA reads TGTTCCAGCATGCCGAATCTTGAGACGGCACCCCTCCACTTT. This translates into CSSMPNLETAPLHF.

This clonotype was seen a handful of times. A much bigger clone sits one base away, suggesting this may be a read error. The chain recombines TRBV2 with TRBJ2-3; a possible D gene is TRBD2 (6 bases). V lost 4 bases and J lost 2, with 13 bases in between. The CDR3 is 15 amino acids. Germline lookup yields CDR1 SNHLY and CDR2 FYNNEI. Here the CDR3 reads CASSVSGTDTDTQYF. DNA of the CDR3: TGTGCCAGCAGTGTTAGCGGTACGGACACAGATACGCAGTATTTT.

In its sample, this clonotype was seen many times. The V gene is TRBV28, the J gene TRBJ2-2; D possibly corresponds to TRBD1 (6 bases). This CDR3 spans 13 amino acids. Trimming took off 7 bases at V and 4 bases at J, with 10 bases between the two ends. CDR1 MDHEN and CDR2 SYDVKM come from the germline V gene. The CDR3 nucleotides read TGTGCCAGCACCCGAGGGGGCACCGGGGAGCTGTTTTTT. Translation: CASTRGGTGELFF.

This clonotype was counted many times. J is TRBJ2-2 and V is TRBV6-5; a weak D match, TRBD2 (6 bases). This CDR3 contains 16 residues. V lost 0 bases and J 4 bases, leaving 12 bases between the germline ends. CDR1 and CDR2 (germline): MNHEY, SVGAGI. CDR3 protein: CASSYSGEAGTGELFF. The CDR3 DNA reads as TGTGCCAGCAGTTACTCGGGGGAGGCTGGCACCGGGGAGCTGTTTTTT.

The sample holds many counts of this clonotype. The chain has TRBV12-5 and TRBJ2-1; D is possibly TRBD2 (5 bases). This CDR3 comprises 11 residues. Between the trimmed V and J ends, which lost 4 bases and 10 bases, there was a span of 8 bases. Per germline, CDR1 LGHNT and CDR2 FRNRAP. CDR3 nucleotide sequence: TGTGCTAGTGGTTCCCGGGGAGAGCAGTTCTTC. It encodes CASGSRGEQFF.

Here the CDR3 reads CASGDRADYLSKNIQYF. The DNA of the CDR3 is TGTGCCAGTGGGGACAGGGCCGACTATCTGTCCAAAAACATTCAGTACTTC. The rearrangement joins TRBV19 to TRBJ2-4; 9 positions match TRBD1. Germline V gene sequence: CDR1 LNHDA, CDR2 SQIVND (reference sequence). This CDR3 is built from 17 residues. V lost 8 bases and J lost 2; bases outside the gene matches: 13.

This clonotype was detected ten times or more. This chain connects TRBV6-4 to TRBJ1-2; D is possibly TRBD1 (6 bases). V was trimmed by 5 bases and J by 0 bases, leaving 13 bases between them. Germline V gene data show CDR1 as MRHNA and CDR2 as SNTAGT. This CDR3 comprises 15 residues. In nucleotides, the CDR3 is TGTGCCAGCAGTCCCAGACAGGCGACTAACTATGGCTACACCTTC. As protein: CASSPRQATNYGYTF.

The table lists this clonotype with many counts. V usage is TRBV6-2 or TRBV6-3 and J usage is TRBJ2-1; 7 nucleotides agree with TRBD2. Germline V gene lookup returns CDR1 MNHEY and CDR2 SVGEGT. Trimming removed 11 bases from V and 0 bases from J; junction bases left unmatched: 4. The CDR3 runs 13 residues. The CDR3 loop reads CASQRDSYNEQFF. The CDR3 region has the DNA TGTGCCTCCCAGCGGGACTCCTACAATGAGCAGTTCTTC.

This clonotype was seen more than once but under ten times. A read error is possible here, since a much larger clone lies one base away. Here the CDR3 omits its conserved ending phenylalanine or tryptophan, so a read error is the likely source. The J gene is TRBJ2-2, the V gene TRBV7-3; maybe TRBD1 (6 bases). Looked up from germline, CDR1 is SGHTA and CDR2 is FQGTGA. The CDR3 is 15 residues long. V lost 5 bases and J lost 3, with 13 bases in between. CDR3 bases: TGTGCCAGCAGCCTGGAGGACAGTGACACCGGGGAGCTGTTTCTT. Residues: CASSLEDSDTGELFL.

In its sample, this clonotype was seen many times. The chain's CDR3 is CASSLGGNTEAFF. The CDR3 DNA sequence: TGTGCCAGCAGCCTCGGGGGGAACACTGAAGCTTTCTTT. The chain is built from TRBV5-6 and TRBJ1-1, with D maybe TRBD1 (5 bases). Germline CDR1 reads SGHDT; CDR2 reads YYEEEE. Trimming left V 4 bases short and J 1 base short, with 8 bases between. CDR3 length: 13 amino acids.

This clonotype was seen just once. The CDR3, as DNA: TGTGCCAGCAGCCTCAACGGGGGGGGGAATCAGCCCCAGCATTTT. Encoded protein: CASSLNGGGNQPQHF. V and J are TRBV7-2 and TRBJ1-5, with D perhaps TRBD1 (5 bases). The length of the CDR3 is 15 residues. V lost 5 bases and J 4 bases, leaving 15 bases between the germline ends. Germline V lookup: CDR1 SGHTA, CDR2 FQGNSA.

This clonotype was recorded many times. The chain couples TRBV20-1 to TRBJ2-7; D is undetermined. Germline assignment: CDR1 DFQATT and CDR2 SNEGSKA (reference sequence). The CDR3 runs to 12 residues. V was shortened by 3 bases and J by 4 bases, with 10 bases between the two germline ends. The CDR3 is CSASRRQYEQYF. The CDR3 bases are TGCAGTGCTAGTCGACGTCAGTACGAGCAGTACTTC.

As concerns this clonotype: A far larger clone lies a single base away; this is likely a read error. The V and J genes are TRBV6-9 and TRBJ2-1; D remains ambiguous. Between the trimmed V and J ends, which lost 4 bases and 7 bases, there was a span of 17 bases. Germline CDR1 reads MNHGY; CDR2 reads SVAAGI. CDR3 length: 15 residues. The CDR3 nucleotides are TGTGCCAGCAGTTTTCCCTCCGTGATGGGTAATGAGCAGTTCTTC. Residues: CASSFPSVMGNEQFF.

A note on this clonotype: One end of the junction fails to match germline, which may point to a read error. In nucleotides, the CDR3 is TGTGCCAGTAGTCCCCGGGGGTGGAGAGGTGGGTCCAACGTCCTGACTTTC. Translation: CASSPRGWRGGSNVLTF. The chain recombines TRBV19 with TRBJ2-6, with a tentative D call TRBD2 (6 bases). CDR3 length equals 17 residues. Germline V gene sequence: CDR1 LNHDA, CDR2 SQIVND (reference sequence).

Many counts were recorded for this clonotype. This chain uses TRBV6-1 with TRBJ2-7; 11 nucleotides align to TRBD2. Trimming took 4 bases from V and 0 from J; bases not matched to a gene: 2. Germline CDR1 is MNHNS and CDR2 is SASEGT. The CDR3 is made up of 15 amino acids. The CDR3 region is CASSAGLAGSYEQYF. The DNA of the CDR3 is TGTGCCAGCAGTGCCGGACTAGCGGGCTCCTACGAGCAGTACTTC.

This clonotype was seen ten or more times. The V gene is TRBV20-1, the J gene TRBJ2-3; possibly TRBD1 for D (5 bases). The CDR3 sequence is 19 residues long. CDR1 is DFQATT and CDR2 is SNEGSKA in the germline V gene (reference sequence). The V end was cut by 0 bases, the J end by 1 base, with 23 bases between. The CDR3 is CSARDQAGMGFRGTDTQYF. As DNA, the CDR3 is TGCAGTGCTAGAGATCAGGCAGGGATGGGTTTTAGAGGCACAGATACGCAGTATTTT.

This clonotype came up many times. The V and J genes are TRBV7-9 and TRBJ2-7; 11 bases fit TRBD2. The V gene end was trimmed by 5 bases and the J gene end by 12 bases; junction bases not matched to a gene: 24. Germline V gene data show CDR1 as SEHNR and CDR2 as FQNEAQ (reference sequence). This CDR3 is 18 amino acids long. In DNA form, the CDR3 reads TGTGCCAGCAGCGACCCTAGCGGGAGGCACACGGGTAGGGGACGACTGTACTTC. This translates into CASSDPSGRHTGRGRLYF.

Concerning this clonotype itself: A far larger clone is off by one base, so a read error is likely. The gene calls are TRBV6-1 and TRBJ2-1; D is possibly TRBD1 (8 bases). V was clipped by 8 bases and J by 10 bases, with 21 bases between them. CDR3 length: 14 amino acids. Per the germline V gene, CDR1 is MNHNS and CDR2 is SASEGT. CDR3 residues: CASGRDRSSYEQFF. Here the CDR3 DNA reads TGTGCCAGCGGGAGGGACAGGAGCTCCTACGAGCAGTTCTTC.

Notes on this clonotype: The junction and the germline gene differ at one end; a read error may be behind it. This rearrangement joins TRBV20-1 to TRBJ2-7, with TRBD2 matching 7 bases. This CDR3 is 16 amino acids long. Per germline, CDR1 DFQATT and CDR2 SNEGSKA (reference sequence). This CDR3 reads CSVPGGGAGLPYGQYF. The CDR3, as DNA: TGCAGTGTCCCGGGAGGTGGAGCTGGGCTTCCCTACGGGCAGTACTTC.